One T cell receptor beta chain is described in this entry. This clone occurred a few times. Its antigen has not been determined. Base qualities are not at hand, and no much larger clone is one base apart. According to the germline V gene, CDR1 reads SGHDT and CDR2 reads YYEEEE. There are 12 amino acids in the CDR3, from cysteine to phenylalanine inclusive. Only the CDR3 portion is preserved as DNA: 36 bases, with reading frame beginning at the first base. Cut back by 3 bases and 7 bases, the V and J ends lie 7 bases apart. This record belongs to a study of CD8+ T cells in alopecia areata (dated by TCRdb to the late 2010s). In terms of the full investigation: Treated patients were enrolled in an open-label pilot trial of oral tofacitinib at 5 to 10 mg twice daily for moderate-to-severe alopecia areata. Tofacitinib was administered for 6 to 18 months, and 6 months of follow-up off drug were then conducted to assess delayed response and recurrence. Disease severity in treated patients was measured with the SALT score, which quantifies the percentage of affected scalp surface area. In both human patients and the C3H/HeJ mouse model, the study applied high-throughput TCRbeta sequencing to look at T cell clonal expansion in alopecia areata. In humans, TCRbeta sequencing was performed on scalp tissue and on sorted CD4+ and CD8+ peripheral blood T cells from healthy controls and from patients with patchy or totalis/universalis alopecia areata. Biopsies were taken from tofacitinib-treated patients at baseline and again at 4 and 24 weeks into treatment, and several of those patients also had a later scalp biopsy. Clonality in the scalp was compared among normal scalp (n=4), patchy alopecia areata scalp (n=8), and alopecia totalis/universalis scalp (n=8). The RNA source kit depended on sample type: the PAXgene miRNA kit for fixed scalp, the miRNeasy kit for PBMCs, and the RNeasy kit for mouse skin. immunoSEQ multiplex PCR using 35 Vbeta forward primers and 13 Jbeta reverse primers was used to amplify TCRbeta CDR3 regions. The research as a whole found: Compared with mice, TCR sequences shared between patients were less clear, possibly partly because of HLA diversity across the patient population. Tofacitinib significantly lowered scalp clonality and the number of expanded CD8+ clones among the top 100 scalp clones. Lesional scalp, especially in alopecia totalis/universalis, showed higher clonality and more expanded CD8+ clones than normal scalp, suggesting antigenic drive. During tofacitinib treatment, many expanded lesional clones remained in scalp and blood, and this persistence may partly explain relapse after treatment is stopped. Unlike mouse skin, where gammadelta T cells dominate, normal human skin contains resident alphabeta T cells that get sequenced too, which complicates analysis of the scalp TCR repertoire. The treated cohort was small, with a single nonresponder, so links between baseline CD8+ expansion and response need larger studies.

The library was made by the immunoSEQ multiplex PCR assay. For TCR sequencing, RNA was extracted from every sample and reverse transcribed into cDNA to serve as template. First-strand cDNA was synthesized using SuperScript III with a 2:1 mix of oligo-dT and random hexamers. A synthetic immune receptor repertoire was used to assess amplification bias, and residual bias was removed computationally. On the study's bioinformatics: Raw reads were preprocessed to remove errors, and CDR3 was defined according to IMGT conventions as the region from the conserved cysteine to phenylalanine. Clonality was computed as 1 minus the Shannon entropy, with the entropy normalized by log2 of the number of productive unique TCRs. Whether scalp clones were CD4 or CD8 was inferred by matching scalp TCRbeta sequences against CD4 and CD8 repertoires sorted from blood. TCRdb mirrors the immuneACCESS table, restricted to in-frame sequences. Some clones are absent from its copies; in checked studies, under half trace to an unresolved V gene, and the reason for the others is unknown. The V and J calls and clone size are taken from that table; D and trimming were inferred from the DNA. This sample has about 190,000 clones in its table, and 60% of those were observed once. The top ten clones comprise approximately 0.63% of the sample.

The sample's time point label is to be understood as: around 28 days on oral tofacitinib. Taken with the paper, the label for treatment or condition translates to: oral pan-JAK inhibitor, 5-10 mg twice daily. Peripheral blood and lesional scalp punch biopsies were obtained from patients with alopecia areata. PBMCs were isolated by density centrifugation and stained for CD3, CD4 and CD8, and CD4+ and CD8+ T cells were sorted on a FACSAria. The sequence came from a human donor with alopecia areata. The material sequenced was CD4+ T cells sorted from blood, taken at week 4, from a patient treated with tofacitinib. Here the chain combines TRBV5-6 and TRBJ2-2, and perhaps TRBD2 as D gene, on 5 matching bases. This receptor carries the CDR3 CASSSAGGELFF. The nucleotides are TGTGCCAGCAGCTCGGCGGGCGGGGAGCTGTTTTTT. The CDR3, completed at both ends by the reference TRBV5-6 and TRBJ2-2 genes, gives the full variable domain DAGVTQSPTHLIKTRGQQVTLRCSPKSGHDTVSWYQQALGQGPQFIFQYYEEEERQRGNFPDRFSGHQFPNYSSELNVNALLLGDSALYLCASSSAGGELFFGEGSRLTVL.